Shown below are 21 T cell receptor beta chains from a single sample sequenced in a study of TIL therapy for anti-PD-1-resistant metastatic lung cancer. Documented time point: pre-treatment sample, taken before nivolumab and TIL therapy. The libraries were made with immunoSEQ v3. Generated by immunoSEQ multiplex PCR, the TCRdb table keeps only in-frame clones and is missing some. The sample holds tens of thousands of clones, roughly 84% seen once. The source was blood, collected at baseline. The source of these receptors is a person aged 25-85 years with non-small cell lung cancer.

CDR3 residues: CASSQEGVSLEPQHF. The CDR3 coding sequence is TGCGCCAGCAGCCAAGAAGGGGTCAGCTTGGAGCCCCAGCATTTT. This sequence joins TRBV4-1 and TRBJ1-5, with a possible D match to TRBD1 (5 bases). This CDR3 is 15 amino acids long. V gave up 0 bases and J gave up 8 bases, with 14 bases separating them. Germline values: CDR1 MGHRA, CDR2 YSYEKL.

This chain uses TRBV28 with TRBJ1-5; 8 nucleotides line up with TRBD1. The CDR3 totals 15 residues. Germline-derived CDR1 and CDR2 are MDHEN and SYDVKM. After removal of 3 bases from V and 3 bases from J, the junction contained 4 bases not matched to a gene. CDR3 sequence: CASSFNRGYNQPQHF. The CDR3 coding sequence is TGTGCCAGCAGTTTCAACAGGGGGTACAATCAGCCCCAGCATTTT.

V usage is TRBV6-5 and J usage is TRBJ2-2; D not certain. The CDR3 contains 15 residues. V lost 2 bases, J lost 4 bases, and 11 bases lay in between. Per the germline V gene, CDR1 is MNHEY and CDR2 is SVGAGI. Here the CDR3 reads CASSYGHHSTGELFF. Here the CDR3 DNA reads TGTGCCAGCAGTTACGGGCACCACAGCACCGGGGAGCTGTTTTTT.

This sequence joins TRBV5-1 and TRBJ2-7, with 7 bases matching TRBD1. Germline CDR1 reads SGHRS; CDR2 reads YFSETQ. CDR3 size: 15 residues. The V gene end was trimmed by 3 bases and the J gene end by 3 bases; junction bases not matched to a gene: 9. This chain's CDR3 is CASSYRQGPIYEQYF. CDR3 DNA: TGCGCCAGCAGCTACCGACAGGGCCCCATCTACGAGCAGTACTTC.

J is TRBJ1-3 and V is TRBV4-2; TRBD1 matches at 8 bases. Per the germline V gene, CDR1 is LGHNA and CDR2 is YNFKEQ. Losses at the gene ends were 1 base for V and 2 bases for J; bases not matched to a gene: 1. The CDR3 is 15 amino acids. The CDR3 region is CASSQVTGAGNTIYF. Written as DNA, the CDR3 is TGTGCCAGCAGCCAAGTGACAGGGGCTGGAAACACCATATATTTT.

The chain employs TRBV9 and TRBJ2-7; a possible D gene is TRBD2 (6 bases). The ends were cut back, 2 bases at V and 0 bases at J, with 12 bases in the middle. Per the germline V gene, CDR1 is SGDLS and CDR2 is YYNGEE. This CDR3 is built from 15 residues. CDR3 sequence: CASSVDPGASYEQYF. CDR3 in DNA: TGTGCCAGCAGCGTTGACCCGGGAGCCTCCTACGAGCAGTACTTC.

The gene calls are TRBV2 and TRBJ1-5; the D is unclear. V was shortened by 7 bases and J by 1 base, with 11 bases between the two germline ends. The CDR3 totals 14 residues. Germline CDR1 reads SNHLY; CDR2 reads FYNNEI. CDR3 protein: CASKPARSNQPQHF. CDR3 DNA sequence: TGTGCCAGCAAGCCTGCCCGGAGCAATCAGCCCCAGCATTTT. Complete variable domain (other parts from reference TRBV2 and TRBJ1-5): EPEVTQTPSHQVTQMGQEVILRCVPISNHLYFYWYRQILGQKVEFLVSFYNNEISEKSEIFDDQFSVERPDGSNFTLKIRSTKLEDSAMYFCASKPARSNQPQHFGDGTRLSIL.

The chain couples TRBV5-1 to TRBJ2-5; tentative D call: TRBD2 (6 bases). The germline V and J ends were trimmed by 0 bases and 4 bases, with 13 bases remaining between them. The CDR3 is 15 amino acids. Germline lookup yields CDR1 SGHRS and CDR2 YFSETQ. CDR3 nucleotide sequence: TGCGCCAGCAGCTTGGGGAGGGTCGGAGGAGAGACCCAGTACTTC. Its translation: CASSLGRVGGETQYF.

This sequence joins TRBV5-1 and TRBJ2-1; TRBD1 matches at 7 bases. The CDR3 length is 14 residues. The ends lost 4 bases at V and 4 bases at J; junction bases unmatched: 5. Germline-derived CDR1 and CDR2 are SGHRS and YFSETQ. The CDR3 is CASSTGTEYNEQFF. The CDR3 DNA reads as TGCGCCAGCAGCACCGGGACAGAATACAATGAGCAGTTCTTC.

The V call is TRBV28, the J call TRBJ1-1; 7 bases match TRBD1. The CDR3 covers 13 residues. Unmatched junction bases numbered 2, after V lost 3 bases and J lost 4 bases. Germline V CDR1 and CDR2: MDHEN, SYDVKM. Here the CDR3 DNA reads TGTGCCAGCAGTTTTAGGGGGCGCACTGAAGCTTTCTTT. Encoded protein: CASSFRGRTEAFF.

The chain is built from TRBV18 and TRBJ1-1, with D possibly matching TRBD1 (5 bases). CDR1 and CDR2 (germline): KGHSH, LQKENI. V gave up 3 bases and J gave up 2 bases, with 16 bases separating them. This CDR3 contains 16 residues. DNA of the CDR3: TGTGCCAGCTCACCCCGGGGCCTCCGGGGAAACACTGAAGCTTTCTTT. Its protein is CASSPRGLRGNTEAFF. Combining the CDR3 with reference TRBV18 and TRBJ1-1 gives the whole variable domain NAGVMQNPRHLVRRRGQEARLRCSPMKGHSHVYWYRQLPEEGLKFMVYLQKENIIDESGMPKERFSAEFPKEGPSILRIQQVVRGDSAAYFCASSPRGLRGNTEAFFGQGTRLTVV.

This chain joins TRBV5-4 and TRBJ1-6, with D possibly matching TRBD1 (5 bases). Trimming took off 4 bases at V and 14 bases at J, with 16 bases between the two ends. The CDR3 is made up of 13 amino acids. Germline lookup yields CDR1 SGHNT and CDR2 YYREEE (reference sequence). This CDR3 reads CASSNWGEMALHF. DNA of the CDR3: TGTGCCAGCAGCAACTGGGGGGAAATGGCCCTCCACTTT.

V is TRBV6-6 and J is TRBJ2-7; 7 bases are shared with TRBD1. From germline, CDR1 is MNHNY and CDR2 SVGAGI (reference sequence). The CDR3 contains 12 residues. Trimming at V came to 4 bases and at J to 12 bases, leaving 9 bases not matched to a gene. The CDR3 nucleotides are TGTGCCAGCAGTTTACAGGGGCAGGGTGGGTACTTC. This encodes CASSLQGQGGYF.

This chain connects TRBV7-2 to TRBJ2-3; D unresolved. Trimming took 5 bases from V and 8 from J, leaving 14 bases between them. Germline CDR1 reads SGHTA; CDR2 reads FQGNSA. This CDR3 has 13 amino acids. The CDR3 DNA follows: TGTGCCAGCAGCCTCCACCCCGTCCCTACGCAGTATTTT. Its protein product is CASSLHPVPTQYF.

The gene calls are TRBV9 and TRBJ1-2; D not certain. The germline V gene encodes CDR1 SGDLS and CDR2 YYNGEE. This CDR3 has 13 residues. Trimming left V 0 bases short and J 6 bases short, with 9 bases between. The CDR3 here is CASSVGRQDGYTF. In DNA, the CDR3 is TGTGCCAGCAGCGTAGGACGGCAGGATGGCTACACCTTC.

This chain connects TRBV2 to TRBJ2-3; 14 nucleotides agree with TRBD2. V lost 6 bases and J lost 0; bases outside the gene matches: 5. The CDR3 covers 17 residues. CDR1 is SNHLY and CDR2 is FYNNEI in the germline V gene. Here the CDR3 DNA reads TGTGCCAGCAGCCACCGACTAGCGGGAGGGAGCACAGATACGCAGTATTTT. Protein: CASSHRLAGGSTDTQYF.

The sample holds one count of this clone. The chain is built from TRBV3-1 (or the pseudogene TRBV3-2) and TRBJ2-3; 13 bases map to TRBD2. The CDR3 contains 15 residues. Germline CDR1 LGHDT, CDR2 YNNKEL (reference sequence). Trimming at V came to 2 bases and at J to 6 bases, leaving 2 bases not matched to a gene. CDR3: CASSQPTSGGDTQYF. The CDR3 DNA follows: TGTGCCAGCAGCCAACCGACTAGCGGGGGGGATACGCAGTATTTT.

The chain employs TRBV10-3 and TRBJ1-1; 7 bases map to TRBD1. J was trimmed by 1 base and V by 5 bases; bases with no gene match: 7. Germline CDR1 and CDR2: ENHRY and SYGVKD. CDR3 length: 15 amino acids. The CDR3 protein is CAISPRQGTNTEAFF. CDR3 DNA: TGTGCCATCAGTCCGCGACAGGGAACGAACACTGAAGCTTTCTTT.

The CDR3 DNA sequence: TGTGCCAGCAGCCAAGTAAGAGGGACTAGCGGGAGAGGTAGAGAGCAGTTCTTC. Its protein product is CASSQVRGTSGRGREQFF. The rearrangement uses TRBV3-1 (or the pseudogene TRBV3-2) and TRBJ2-1; TRBD2 matches at 14 bases. Germline CDR1 and CDR2: LGHDT and YNNKEL (reference sequence). This CDR3 contains 18 residues. Trimming at V came to 1 base and at J to 10 bases, leaving 12 bases not matched to a gene.

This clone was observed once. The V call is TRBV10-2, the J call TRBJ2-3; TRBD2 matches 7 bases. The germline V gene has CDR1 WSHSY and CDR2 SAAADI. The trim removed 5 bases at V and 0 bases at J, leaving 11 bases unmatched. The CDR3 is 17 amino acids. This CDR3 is CASSQFWGGISTDTQYF. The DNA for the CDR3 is TGCGCCAGCAGTCAGTTTTGGGGGGGAATTAGCACAGATACGCAGTATTTT.

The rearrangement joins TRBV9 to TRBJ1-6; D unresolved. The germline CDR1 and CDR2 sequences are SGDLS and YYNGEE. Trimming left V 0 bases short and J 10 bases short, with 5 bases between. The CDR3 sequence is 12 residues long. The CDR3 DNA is TGTGCCAGCAGCGTAGGCCGCTCACCCCTCCACTTT. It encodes CASSVGRSPLHF.